These T cell receptor beta chains were read from a single sample in a study of cytomegalovirus exposure and HLA in healthy donors. Sequencing was performed with immunoSEQ multiplex PCR; in TCRdb, only in-frame clones are kept and a portion is missing. The sample has about 200,000 clones; approximately 79% are singletons. Sequenced input: PBMCs. These receptors all come from a man aged 50-60 years in good health and CMV-seronegative. Both conserved end residues are part of each CDR3. D genes are given only for firm matches. Some rows have no size entry. The others give once, few or many, or a class for an expanded clone.

>TRBJ2-7|NA|NA|TRBV30
CAWRPRGPYEQYF
TGTGCCTGGAGACCGAGAGGGCCTTACGAGCAGTACTTC
>TRBJ2-4|NA|NA|TRBV27
CASGHLAKNIQYF
TGTGCCAGCGGCCATTTAGCCAAAAACATTCAGTACTTC
>TRBJ2-7|NA|NA|TRBV7-9
CASSLAGEYEQYF
TGTGCCAGCAGCTTAGCGGGAGAGTACGAGCAGTACTTC
>TRBJ2-1|NA|NA|TRBV6-5
CASTPSSYNEQFF
TGTGCCAGCACCCCCAGTTCCTACAATGAGCAGTTCTTC
>TRBJ1-2|few|NA|TRBV29-1
CSVVTRGGGYTF
TGCAGCGTTGTAACCCGGGGAGGTGGCTACACCTTC
>TRBJ2-5|NA|NA|TRBV5-1
CASSFSSGPETQYF
TGCGCCAGCAGCTTTTCATCGGGTCCAGAGACCCAGTACTTC
>TRBJ2-6|once|TRBD1|TRBV5-1
CASSSQGAGANVLTF
TGCGCCAGCAGCTCCCAGGGGGCTGGGGCCAACGTCCTGACTTTC
>TRBJ2-5|NA|TRBD2|TRBV5-1
CASSLGGSGRARETQYF
TGCGCCAGCAGCTTGGGAGGTAGCGGGAGGGCCCGAGAGACCCAGTACTTC
>TRBJ1-2|NA|NA|TRBV29-1
CSVEKGLSNYGYTF
TGCAGCGTTGAGAAGGGGCTGTCTAACTATGGCTACACCTTC
>TRBJ2-5|NA|TRBD1|TRBV25-1
CASSEWRDRGGETQYF
TGTGCCAGCAGTGAATGGAGGGACAGGGGGGGAGAGACCCAGTACTTC
>TRBJ1-2|NA|NA|TRBV5-5
CASSLIPTQRGYTF
TGTGCCAGCAGCTTGATCCCTACTCAGCGGGGCTACACCTTC
>TRBJ1-1|NA|NA|TRBV28
CASSSRREAFF
TGTGCCAGCAGTTCCCGCAGGGAAGCTTTCTTT
>TRBJ2-1|NA|TRBD2|TRBV13
CASSPAGGSSGRTVDRNEQFF
TGTGCCAGCAGCCCGGCGGGGGGAAGTAGCGGGAGGACGGTTGATAGGAATGAGCAGTTCTTC
>TRBJ1-5|NA|NA|TRBV28
CASSNPRRPSGGNQPQHF
TGTGCCAGCAGCAACCCCCGTCGCCCGTCTGGAGGCAATCAGCCCCAGCATTTT
>TRBJ2-3|NA|NA|TRBV5-4
CASSPRGGMTDTQYF
TGTGCCAGCAGCCCCCGGGGTGGCATGACAGATACGCAGTATTTT
>TRBJ2-2|NA|NA|TRBV15
CATTPRQENTGELFF
TGTGCCACCACCCCCCGGCAGGAGAACACCGGGGAGCTGTTTTTT
>TRBJ1-5|NA|TRBD1|TRBV5-1
CASSLAGQDQPQHF
TGCGCCAGCAGCTTGGCTGGACAGGATCAGCCCCAGCATTTT
>TRBJ1-2|NA|NA|TRBV2
CASSEGGGAGPPYGYTF
TGTGCCAGCAGTGAAGGGGGCGGAGCAGGACCACCTTATGGCTACACCTTC
>TRBJ1-1|NA|TRBD1|TRBV6-1
CASSKDRGSTEAFF
TGTGCCAGCAGTAAAGACAGGGGGAGCACTGAAGCTTTCTTT
>TRBJ2-7|NA|NA|TRBV30
CAWSVRVAYEQYF
TGTGCCTGGAGTGTGCGGGTCGCCTACGAGCAGTACTTC
>TRBJ2-1|NA|TRBD1|TRBV5-1
CASSLAGDSSYNEQFF
TGCGCCAGCAGCTTGGCCGGGGACAGCTCCTACAATGAGCAGTTCTTC
>TRBJ1-2|NA|NA|TRBV29-1
CSVAGNGGYTF
TGCAGCGTTGCAGGGAATGGAGGCTACACCTTC
>TRBJ2-7|NA|NA|TRBV6-6
CATSASPTYEQYF
TGTGCCACGAGTGCCTCCCCCACGTACGAGCAGTACTTC
>TRBJ2-3|NA|NA|TRBV29-1
CSVEDRGRLGADTQYF
TGCAGCGTTGAAGATCGGGGCCGACTAGGGGCAGATACGCAGTATTTT
>TRBJ1-3|NA|TRBD1|TRBV7-9
CASSLGTGVNTIYF
TGTGCCAGCAGCTTAGGGACAGGGGTTAACACCATATATTTT
>TRBJ2-5|NA|TRBD1|TRBV25-1
CASRALGTGETQYF
TGTGCCAGCAGGGCCCTAGGGACAGGAGAGACCCAGTACTTC
>TRBJ2-2|NA|NA|TRBV27
CASSSLVGVNTGELFF
TGTGCCAGCAGTTCCCTAGTGGGAGTTAACACCGGGGAGCTGTTTTTT